A selection of T cell receptor beta chains follows, all from one sample in a study of T cell responses to AZD1222 COVID-19 vaccine. Here immunoSEQ multiplex PCR was the method, and the copy in TCRdb shows in-frame clones only, minus some. There are some 24,000 clones in the sample; around 87% occur only once, and 6.5% to 10% lies in the top ten. Here the sequenced sample was peripheral blood, taken 28 days after the second AZD1222 dose. The receptor source for this set is an adult who received the AZD1222 COVID-19 vaccine. Each CDR3 is given with its conserved first and last residue. D genes are given only for firm matches. Size is stated for part of the rows, as once, few or many counts, or as a class when the clone is expanded.

TRBV19	TRBJ1-2	.	TRBD1	CASRDTGTAYGYGYTF	TGTGCCAGTAGGGACACTGGGACAGCTTACGGCTATGGCTACACCTTC
TRBV14	TRBJ2-7	.	.	CASSQLPWTTPAGQYF	TGTGCCAGCAGCCAGCTCCCATGGACAACTCCCGCAGGGCAGTACTTC
TRBV6-5	TRBJ1-3	.	.	CASSSGIGANTIYF	TGTGCCAGCAGTTCCGGTATCGGAGCGAACACCATATATTTT
TRBV18	TRBJ2-2	.	TRBD1	CASSTSQGAADTGELFF	TGTGCCAGCTCAACATCACAGGGGGCGGCAGACACCGGGGAGCTGTTTTTT
TRBV5-1	TRBJ2-1	.	TRBD2	CASSFGTSGIDEQFF	TGCGCCAGCAGCTTCGGGACTAGCGGGATAGATGAGCAGTTCTTC
TRBV10-2	TRBJ1-1	.	TRBD1	CASRAEPTDRGWIAFF	TGCGCCAGCAGAGCCGAACCAACCGACAGGGGGTGGATAGCTTTCTTT
TRBV14	TRBJ2-7	.	.	CASSPSPRVEQYF	TGTGCCAGCAGCCCGTCGCCTAGAGTGGAGCAGTACTTC
TRBV5-5	TRBJ1-1	.	.	CASSLGTSSNTEAFF	TGTGCCAGCAGCTTGGGGACATCCTCGAACACTGAAGCTTTCTTT
TRBV30	TRBJ1-4	.	TRBD1	CACRGGNEKLFF	TGTGCCTGCAGGGGGGGTAATGAAAAACTGTTTTTT
TRBV6-5	TRBJ1-1	.	.	CASSYWAGGGNTEAFF	TGTGCCAGCAGTTACTGGGCAGGCGGGGGGAACACTGAAGCTTTCTTT
TRBV15	TRBJ2-7	.	TRBD1	CATSSRDRAHEQYF	TGTGCCACCAGCAGCCGGGACAGGGCCCACGAGCAGTACTTC
TRBV7-8	TRBJ2-1	.	.	CASSLAAGALEVWQFF	TGTGCCAGCAGCTTAGCCGCAGGGGCGCTTGAGGTATGGCAGTTCTTC
TRBV3-1/TRBV3-2	TRBJ1-1	.	TRBD1	CASSTQGEANTEAFF	TGTGCCAGCAGCACCCAGGGGGAAGCGAACACTGAAGCTTTCTTT
TRBV6-1	TRBJ1-5	.	.	CASSAGILRGNQPQHF	TGTGCCAGCAGTGCCGGGATCCTGAGGGGCAATCAGCCCCAGCATTTT
TRBV30	TRBJ2-2	.	TRBD2	CAWSVRLGTRITGELFF	TGTGCCTGGAGTGTACGATTAGGGACTAGGATTACCGGGGAGCTGTTTTTT
TRBV28	TRBJ2-5	.	.	CASSQRQAPQETQYF	TGTGCCAGCAGTCAAAGACAGGCCCCACAAGAGACCCAGTACTTC
TRBV5-1	TRBJ1-2	.	.	CASSWMQGGNYGYTF	TGCGCCAGCAGCTGGATGCAGGGAGGTAACTATGGCTACACCTTC
TRBV19	TRBJ2-5	.	.	CASSPRGGETQYF	TGTGCCAGTAGCCCCAGGGGAGGAGAGACCCAGTACTTC
TRBV6-5	TRBJ1-3	.	.	CASSYDSSGNTIYF	TGTGCCAGCAGTTACGACAGCTCTGGAAACACCATATATTTT
TRBV9	TRBJ1-4	once	.	CASSVLAALNENLFF	TGTGCCAGCAGCGTACTGGCAGCACTTAATGAAAACCTGTTTTTT
TRBV5-8	TRBJ1-1	.	TRBD1	CASSPRTGGRVEAFF	TGTGCCAGCAGCCCGCGGACAGGGGGCCGGGTTGAAGCTTTCTTT
TRBV28	TRBJ1-5	.	.	CAIHRGGGSNQPQHF	TGTGCCATCCATCGGGGAGGAGGAAGCAATCAGCCCCAGCATTTT
TRBV20-1	TRBJ1-4	.	.	CSASDGERSNEKLFF	TGCAGTGCTAGTGACGGGGAGAGGTCTAATGAAAAACTGTTTTTT
TRBV5-1	TRBJ2-4	.	.	CASSYQGVTDIQYF	TGCGCCAGCAGCTACCAGGGCGTCACGGACATTCAGTACTTC
TRBV29-1	TRBJ2-7	.	TRBD1	CSVEVGQGYEQYF	TGCAGCGTTGAAGTGGGACAGGGGTACGAGCAGTACTTC
TRBV5-1	TRBJ2-4	.	TRBD1	CASSGDRGGNIQYF	TGCGCCAGCAGCGGGGACAGGGGTGGCAACATTCAGTACTTC
TRBV30	TRBJ2-3	.	.	CAWSATSLADTQYF	TGTGCCTGGAGTGCAACTAGCCTAGCAGATACGCAGTATTTT
TRBV19	TRBJ1-4	.	.	CASSRGAQYEKLFF	TGTGCCAGTAGTCGGGGGGCACAATATGAAAAACTGTTTTTT
TRBV3-1/TRBV3-2	TRBJ2-7	.	.	CASSQEGWYEQYF	TGTGCCAGCAGCCAAGAGGGTTGGTACGAGCAGTACTTC
TRBV6-5	TRBJ2-1	.	TRBD2	CASRSYSGGYNEQFF	TGTGCCAGCAGAAGCTATAGCGGGGGCTACAATGAGCAGTTCTTC
TRBV7-9	TRBJ2-7	medium-sized	.	CASSSQLTGNSYEQYF	TGTGCCAGCAGCTCACAGCTCACAGGGAACTCCTACGAGCAGTACTTC
TRBV6-5	TRBJ2-7	.	.	CASRPPGSYEQYF	TGTGCCAGCAGGCCACCGGGTTCCTACGAGCAGTACTTC
TRBV4-1	TRBJ2-3	.	.	CASSQAPQAEGTDTQYF	TGCGCCAGCAGCCAAGCACCCCAGGCGGAGGGCACAGATACGCAGTATTTT
TRBV6-4	TRBJ1-5	.	TRBD1	CASSEPSTDRVTQPQHF	TGTGCCAGCAGTGAACCCTCTACGGACAGGGTAACTCAGCCCCAGCATTTT
TRBV30	TRBJ1-1	once	.	CAWSHKGREAFF	TGTGCCTGGAGCCACAAAGGCAGGGAAGCTTTCTTT
TRBV7-9	TRBJ1-4	.	.	CASSLRQTNEKLFF	TGTGCCAGCAGCTTACGACAGACTAATGAAAAACTGTTTTTT
TRBV28	TRBJ2-7	.	.	CASKNRHSAVSYEQYF	TGTGCCAGCAAAAACCGACACAGTGCCGTTTCCTACGAGCAGTACTTC
TRBV7-3	TRBJ2-2	.	.	CASSLSYTGELFF	TGTGCCAGCAGCTTATCATACACCGGGGAGCTGTTTTTT
TRBV18	TRBJ1-5	.	.	CASSPSYSNQPQHF	TGTGCCAGCTCACCATCCTATAGCAATCAGCCCCAGCATTTT
TRBV6-6	TRBJ2-4	.	TRBD1	CASSQPGQRNIQYF	TGTGCCAGCAGCCAACCGGGACAGAGAAACATTCAGTACTTC
TRBV11-3	TRBJ2-1	.	TRBD2	CASSPGLAGNPTGHEQFF	TGTGCCAGCAGCCCAGGACTAGCGGGGAACCCCACCGGGCATGAGCAGTTCTTC
TRBV11-3	TRBJ2-7	.	TRBD1	CASSSAKTGEEQYF	TGTGCCAGCAGCTCGGCTAAGACAGGGGAAGAGCAGTACTTC
TRBV9	TRBJ2-2	.	.	CASSFRSSTGELFF	TGTGCCAGCAGCTTCAGGTCGAGCACCGGGGAGCTGTTTTTT
TRBV2	TRBJ2-7	.	.	CASSRVRDEQYF	TGTGCCAGCAGCAGGGTGAGGGACGAGCAGTACTTC
TRBV6-6	TRBJ2-1	.	TRBD1	CASSYGGQAYNEQFF	TGTGCCAGCAGTTACGGGGGACAGGCCTACAATGAGCAGTTCTTC
TRBV2	TRBJ2-5	.	TRBD1	CAGRFAGGLETQYF	TGTGCCGGCCGGTTCGCAGGGGGTCTAGAGACCCAGTACTTC
TRBV20-1	TRBJ1-1	.	.	CSAREYTEAFF	TGCAGTGCTAGAGAGTACACTGAAGCTTTCTTT
TRBV7-3	TRBJ2-1	.	TRBD2	CASSQTSGNYNEQFF	TGTGCCAGCAGCCAGACTAGCGGGAACTACAATGAGCAGTTCTTC